This TCR beta chain came from a study of blood T cell repertoires in COVID-19. The method was immunoSEQ multiplex PCR; TCRdb's version includes in-frame clones alone and lacks a portion of them. This sample has 360,000 or so clones, with almost 90% found just once. This clone was seen more than once but under ten times. Researchers sorted participants into cohorts using their self-reported clinical history. The CDR3 spans 16 residues. Trimming at V came to 8 bases and at J to 1 base, leaving 8 bases not matched to a gene. In germline, CDR1 is LGHDT, CDR2 YNNKEL (reference sequence). Material for sequencing was PBMCs or T cells enriched from blood (not recorded which). This rearrangement joins TRBV3-1 (or the pseudogene TRBV3-2) to TRBJ1-1, with TRBD1 matching 12 bases. This receptor was identified in a woman younger than 45 who had been exposed to COVID-19. In nucleotides, the CDR3 is TGTGCCAGCCAACCATGGGACAGGGGGCCGAACACTGAAGCTTTCTTT. Translation gives CASQPWDRGPNTEAFF.